This TCR beta chain was identified during a study of T cell clones after liver transplantation. Across the whole study: A pre-transplant mixed lymphocyte reaction with TCRbeta sequencing defined graft-donor-reactive clones followed in post-transplant blood.

With 2 bases removed from V and 4 bases from J, the gap between germline ends came to 24 bases. The CDR3 covers 18 residues. Germline CDR1 SGHTA, CDR2 FQGNSA. The repertoire was sequenced with immunoSEQ multiplex PCR; TCRdb's copy has only in-frame clones and lacks some. This table has some 110,000 clones, 90% appearing once. Thawed unstimulated PBMCs were FACS-sorted by CD3, CD4 and CD8 into two populations. Sequenced material: CD4+ T cells from blood, taken 12 months after liver transplant. This TCR came from a human patient who received a liver transplant. A share of the T cells may be of graft donor origin. The rearrangement joins TRBV7-2 to TRBJ2-7; D is possibly TRBD1 or TRBD2 (7 bases each). Here the CDR3 DNA reads TGTGCCAGCAGCTTAAATCCCACCGGGACAGCGGGGTATTACGAGCAGTACTTC. As protein: CASSLNPTGTAGYYEQYF.